Sequencing of this T cell receptor (beta chain) was carried out in a study of TIL therapy for anti-PD-1-resistant metastatic lung cancer. This was the immunoSEQ v3 assay. Repertoires were generated with immunoSEQ multiplex PCR, while TCRdb's copy carries only in-frame clones and drops some. This table holds 45,000 to 50,000 clones, 65% to 80% found once. Concerning this clone: Its antigen remains unidentified.

The study, taken as a whole, reports: Treatment-naive, never-smoker and oncogene-addicted patients were overrepresented in this highly selected cohort. Compared with baseline intratumoral T cells, expanded TIL cultures were more clonal and less diverse (roughly 6.5% vs 31%).

This sample's time point: pre-treatment sample, taken before nivolumab and TIL therapy. Most excised metastases sampled were pleural nodules or supraclavicular lymph nodes. Patients then received nivolumab; progressors got lymphodepletion, TIL and IL-2. Stage 4 NSCLC adults joined between October 2017 and 2020. V was shortened by 5 bases and J by 2 bases, with 8 bases between the two germline ends. The CDR3 consists of 13 residues. The germline CDR1 and CDR2 sequences are LNHDA and SQIVND (reference sequence). The chain is built from TRBV19 and TRBJ2-3; D is uncertain. Specimen: tumor tissue, collected at baseline. This receptor was taken from a person between 25 and 79 years old with non-small cell lung cancer. DNA of the CDR3: TGTGCCAGTAGTCCTCGACTCACAGATACGCAGTATTTT. Translated, it gives CASSPRLTDTQYF.